A single sample is the source of the 28 T cell receptor beta chains below, sequenced in a study of cytomegalovirus exposure and HLA in healthy donors. Use of 60 Vbeta and 13 Jbeta primers characterized the PCR. This table comes from immunoSEQ multiplex PCR, and its TCRdb copy is limited to in-frame clones, with some not included. The data show 90,000 to 150,000 clones, over 8.5% seen once. Specimen: PBMCs. All receptors derive from a woman between 40 and 55 years old in good health and CMV-seropositive.

The V gene is TRBV25-1, the J gene TRBJ1-2; TRBD1 is a possible D gene (6 bases). There are 15 residues in the CDR3. Per germline, CDR1 MGHDK and CDR2 SYGVNS. V was cut by 3 bases and J by 5 bases, with 16 bases left in between. CDR3 DNA sequence: TGTGCCAGCAGTGACCCGGGACACCACGGATATGGCTACACCTTC. It translates to CASSDPGHHGYGYTF.

The chain recombines TRBV5-1 with TRBJ2-2; TRBD1 matches at 9 bases. With 0 bases clipped from V and 8 bases from J, the junction kept 5 bases outside the gene matches. CDR3 length: 15 amino acids. Germline CDR1 and CDR2: SGHRS and YFSETQ. CDR3 coding DNA: TGCGCCAGCAGCTTGGTTCGGACAGGGGCTGGGGAGCTGTTTTTT. This translates into CASSLVRTGAGELFF.

The CDR3 sequence is CASSQSGGVRNEQFF. CDR3 sequence (DNA): TGCGCCAGCAGTCAATCAGGGGGTGTCCGGAATGAGCAGTTCTTC. V gene TRBV23-1 combines with J gene TRBJ2-1; weak D call: TRBD1 (6 bases). TRBV23-1 is an ORF for which the function is uncertain. V gave up 0 bases and J gave up 7 bases, with 13 bases separating them. The CDR3 runs to 15 residues.

This clone was seen more than once but under ten times. V is TRBV27 and J is TRBJ2-7, with TRBD1 matching over 8 bases. The length of the CDR3 is 16 residues. The germline V gene encodes CDR1 MNHEY and CDR2 SMNVEV (reference sequence). The ends lost 3 bases at V and 4 bases at J; junction bases unmatched: 11. CDR3 sequence reads: CASSFAFRGRGYEQYF. DNA for the CDR3: TGTGCCAGCAGTTTTGCCTTCAGGGGGCGCGGTTACGAGCAGTACTTC.

The chain joins TRBV5-4 to TRBJ2-7; D is perhaps TRBD2 (7 bases). From germline, CDR1 is SGHNT and CDR2 YYREEE (reference sequence). The germline V and J ends were trimmed by 4 bases and 4 bases, with 15 bases remaining between them. This CDR3 has 14 amino acids. The CDR3 bases are TGTGCCAGCAGCGCAAAGGGGGGGGGATACGAGCAGTACGTC. Translation gives CASSAKGGGYEQYV.

This clone turned up a few times. The CDR3 is CASSEGPAYEQYF. The CDR3 DNA reads TGTGCCAGCAGTGAAGGCCCAGCGTACGAGCAGTACTTC. The gene calls are TRBV6-1 and TRBJ2-7; D gene unclear. The V and J ends lost 1 base and 4 bases respectively, with 8 bases between them. Germline loops: CDR1 MNHNS, CDR2 SASEGT. There are 13 residues in the CDR3.

The chain uses TRBV10-1 and TRBJ2-5, with D maybe TRBD1 (7 bases). TRBJ2-7 explains the end of the DNA better; the J call may be wrong. Germline CDR1 reads WNHNN; CDR2 reads SYGVQD (reference sequence). The CDR3 covers 15 residues. The CDR3 sequence: CASSSDREDDNEQYF. CDR3 sequence (DNA): TGCGCCAGCAGTTCCGACAGGGAGGATGACAACGAGCAGTACTTC.

As DNA, the CDR3 is TGTGCCAGCCGTTTGGGGGCCGGACACACAGATACGCAGTATTTT. This encodes CASRLGAGHTDTQYF. This sequence joins TRBV7-2 and TRBJ2-3; perhaps TRBD1 as D (6 bases). V was shortened by 8 bases and J by 2 bases, with 17 bases between the two germline ends. Germline V gene data show CDR1 as SGHTA and CDR2 as FQGNSA. This CDR3 has 15 amino acids. The full variable domain, its missing parts supplied by reference TRBV7-2 and TRBJ2-3, is GAGVSQSPSNKVTEKGKDVELRCDPISGHTALYWYRQSLGQGLEFLIYFQGNSAPDKSGLPSDRFSAERTGGSVSTLTIQRTQQEDSAVYLCASRLGAGHTDTQYFGPGTRLTVL.

This clone was detected only a few times. This rearrangement joins TRBV7-6 to TRBJ2-1, with a weak D call TRBD1 (6 bases). Trimming removed 4 bases from V and 6 bases from J, with 10 bases in between. CDR1 SGHVS and CDR2 FNYEAQ come from the germline V gene. The CDR3 is 13 amino acids. The CDR3 protein is CASSSDRSNEQFF. CDR3 in DNA: TGTGCCAGCAGCTCGGACAGAAGCAATGAGCAGTTCTTC.

There are a few counts of this clone. The V and J genes are TRBV5-6 and TRBJ1-5, with unresolved D. V lost 0 bases, J lost 1 base, and 8 bases lay in between. Germline V lookup: CDR1 SGHDT, CDR2 YYEEEE. The length of the CDR3 is 15 residues. The CDR3 spells CASSLGQISNQPQHF. In DNA, the CDR3 is TGTGCCAGCAGCTTGGGTCAGATAAGCAATCAGCCCCAGCATTTT. The full variable domain, completed using reference TRBV5-6 and TRBJ1-5, is DAGVTQSPTHLIKTRGQQVTLRCSPKSGHDTVSWYQQALGQGPQFIFQYYEEEERQRGNFPDRFSGHQFPNYSSELNVNALLLGDSALYLCASSLGQISNQPQHFGDGTRLSIL.

This clone was observed a few times. V is TRBV2 and J is TRBJ1-3; D is undetermined. From germline, CDR1 is SNHLY and CDR2 FYNNEI. Trimming cost V 6 bases and J 0 bases, with 12 bases left between them. The CDR3 covers 15 residues. CDR3 nucleotides: TGTGCCAGCAGAGTCGACGGACTCTCTGGAAACACCATATATTTT. Protein: CASRVDGLSGNTIYF.

This clone was detected only a few times. The V call is TRBV6-6, the J call TRBJ1-5; D uncertain. The CDR3 is 16 amino acids. V was trimmed by 0 bases and J by 1 base, leaving 10 bases between them. Per germline, CDR1 MNHNY and CDR2 SVGAGI (reference sequence). This CDR3 reads CASSYSIPRSNQPQHF. CDR3 DNA sequence: TGTGCCAGCAGTTACTCGATACCCAGAAGCAATCAGCCCCAGCATTTT.

Only a few counts were recorded for this clone. The gene calls are TRBV2 and TRBJ2-3; tentative D call: TRBD2 (5 bases). V was clipped by 5 bases and J by 2 bases, with 8 bases between them. Looked up from germline, CDR1 is SNHLY and CDR2 is FYNNEI. The CDR3 spans 13 residues. The CDR3 region is CASSYGVTDTQYF. The DNA for the CDR3 is TGTGCCAGCAGTTACGGGGTCACAGATACGCAGTATTTT.

The chain uses TRBV16 and TRBJ2-1; D is unclear. Germline loops: CDR1 KGHSY, CDR2 FQNENV. The CDR3 runs 11 residues. V gave up 4 bases and J gave up 7 bases, with 5 bases separating them. CDR3 DNA: TGTGCCAGCAGCCCCAGGAATGAGCAGTTCTTC. This translates into CASSPRNEQFF.

This clone has more than one count but fewer than ten. The chain couples TRBV13 to TRBJ1-2; 8 nucleotides line up with TRBD1. The CDR3 extends over 13 amino acids. The ends lost 4 bases at V and 7 bases at J; junction bases unmatched: 5. Germline V gene lookup returns CDR1 PRHDT and CDR2 FYEKMQ (reference sequence). CDR3 sequence (DNA): TGTGCCAGCAGCTCGGACAGGGTGGGTGGCTACACCTTC. This gives the protein CASSSDRVGGYTF.

The CDR3 loop reads CASSGGGQPNEQFF. The CDR3 DNA reads TGTGCCAGCAGCGGAGGGGGACAGCCCAATGAGCAGTTCTTC. The rearrangement uses TRBV9 and TRBJ2-1; 7 nucleotides align to TRBD1. Germline V gene sequence: CDR1 SGDLS, CDR2 YYNGEE. V lost 3 bases, J lost 6 bases, and 6 bases stayed unmatched. The CDR3 totals 14 residues.

The chain is built from TRBV28 and TRBJ2-3; 11 bases match TRBD2. J was trimmed by 0 bases and V by 8 bases; bases with no gene match: 4. The CDR3 is 15 residues long. Germline V CDR1 and CDR2: MDHEN, SYDVKM. CDR3 DNA: TGTGCCAGCGTTAGCGGGGGGGTTAGCACAGATACGCAGTATTTT. Translated, it gives CASVSGGVSTDTQYF.

The V and J genes are TRBV10-3 and TRBJ2-7; 10 nucleotides align to TRBD2. The CDR3 has 14 residues. In germline, CDR1 is ENHRY, CDR2 SYGVKD. Trimming cost V 11 bases and J 6 bases; bases outside gene matches: 13. CDR3 nucleotides: TGTGCCTCCCGAGATGAAGCGGGGGGGCCCGAGCAGTACTTC. Translation: CASRDEAGGPEQYF.

This clone was observed a handful of times. This chain connects TRBV6-6 to TRBJ1-4; no clear D. The V end lost 7 bases, the J end lost 4 bases, and 16 bases lay between the germline ends. The germline V gene has CDR1 MNHNY and CDR2 SVGAGI (reference sequence). The CDR3 consists of 15 residues. CDR3 in DNA: TGTGCCAGCACCCCTCGGGAGGTGAATAATGAAAAACTGTTTTTT. Amino acid sequence: CASTPREVNNEKLFF.

This sequence joins TRBV5-1 and TRBJ1-2; 8 bases match TRBD1. Germline CDR1 reads SGHRS; CDR2 reads YFSETQ. V lost 0 bases to trimming and J lost 5 bases; unmatched junction nucleotides: 15. The CDR3 length is 18 residues. Here the CDR3 reads CASSLVGGGQGALYGYTF. The CDR3 DNA is TGCGCCAGCAGCTTGGTTGGCGGAGGACAGGGCGCCCTTTATGGCTACACCTTC.

A few counts support this clone. The chain uses TRBV19 and TRBJ2-1, with a possible D match to TRBD1 (6 bases). Germline loops: CDR1 LNHDA, CDR2 SQIVND (reference sequence). The CDR3 extends over 18 amino acids. The V end was cut by 2 bases, the J end by 0 bases, with 17 bases between. The CDR3 reads CASSILPYTGSSYNEQFF. CDR3 DNA sequence: TGTGCCAGTAGTATACTGCCCTACACAGGGAGCTCCTACAATGAGCAGTTCTTC.

This clone was seen only a few times. The CDR3 loop is CASRGTDSYNEQFF. In DNA, the CDR3 is TGCGCCAGCAGGGGGACAGATTCCTACAATGAGCAGTTCTTC. The gene calls are TRBV5-1 and TRBJ2-1; TRBD1 matches at 7 bases. CDR1 is SGHRS and CDR2 is YFSETQ in the germline V gene. This CDR3 has 14 amino acids. V shed 5 bases and J 1 base; nucleotides not matched to a gene: 3.

The V gene is TRBV5-8, the J gene TRBJ1-5; D is unclear. CDR3 size: 19 residues. Germline V CDR1 and CDR2: SGHTS, YDEGEE. The ends were cut back, 0 bases at V and 0 bases at J, with 19 bases in the middle. This CDR3 reads CASSLEISAAVNSNQPQHF. CDR3 nucleotide sequence: TGTGCCAGCAGCTTGGAAATTAGTGCGGCAGTTAATAGCAATCAGCCCCAGCATTTT.

This clone came up a few times. The chain joins TRBV7-2 to TRBJ1-5; D gene ambiguous. The CDR3 spans 12 residues. The V and J ends lost 2 bases and 6 bases respectively, with 5 bases between them. CDR1 and CDR2 (germline): SGHTA, FQGNSA. For the CDR3, the DNA is TGTGCCAGCAGCTTATACTCTCAGCCCCAGCATTTT. As protein: CASSLYSQPQHF.

The rearrangement joins TRBV6-6 to TRBJ2-5; D perhaps matches TRBD2 (6 bases). CDR3 length: 16 amino acids. The V gene's germline CDR1 is MNHNY and CDR2 SVGAGI (reference sequence). V lost 6 bases and J lost 3, with 20 bases in between. CDR3 sequence: CASSLVGGRREETQYF. CDR3 DNA: TGTGCCAGCAGCCTCGTGGGGGGACGGCGAGAAGAGACCCAGTACTTC.

This clone was seen only a few times. The chain links TRBV6-5 to TRBJ1-1; D is ambiguous. Germline V CDR1 and CDR2: MNHEY, SVGAGI. Trimming shortened V by 5 bases and J by 2 bases, and 9 bases separated the two germline ends. There are 13 residues in the CDR3. CDR3 sequence (DNA): TGTGCCAGCAGTCGCGGGGTAAACACTGAAGCTTTCTTT. As protein: CASSRGVNTEAFF.

This clone turned up a few times. The rearrangement joins TRBV11-2 to TRBJ2-5; 9 positions match TRBD2. Germline V CDR1 and CDR2: SGHAT, FQNNGV. This CDR3 is built from 15 residues. Trimming took 5 bases from V and 3 from J; bases not matched to a gene: 7. The CDR3 is CASSAGVAGEETQYF. The CDR3 coding sequence is TGTGCCAGCAGCGCCGGGGTAGCGGGGGAAGAGACCCAGTACTTC.

The chain has TRBV9 and TRBJ1-5; D not resolved. The germline gives CDR1 SGDLS, CDR2 YYNGEE. The CDR3 runs to 14 residues. Trimming took off 0 bases at V and 0 bases at J, with 4 bases between the two ends. The CDR3 nucleotides are TGTGCCAGCAGCGTAGGGCTTAGCAATCAGCCCCAGCATTTT. This gives the protein CASSVGLSNQPQHF.